This section outlines one TCR beta chain sequence together with its context. These data belong to a study of T cell changes during pregnancy in multiple sclerosis. There are 13 residues in the CDR3. V dropped 4 bases and J dropped 5 bases, with 11 bases sitting between them. The V gene's germline CDR1 is MGHRA and CDR2 YSYEKL. The data were produced by immunoSEQ multiplex PCR, yet TCRdb's version contains in-frame clones alone and is incomplete. The sample contains fewer than 70,000 clones, 80% to 95% of which appear only once. The receptor comes from a female donor in good health, enrolled as a control in a pregnancy study. V is TRBV4-1 and J is TRBJ2-5; D call uncertain. This specimen was peripheral blood, taken in the second trimester of pregnancy. The CDR3 here is CASSPGLLETQYF. As DNA, the CDR3 is TGCGCCAGCAGCCCGGGTCTTTTGGAGACCCAGTACTTC.